The T cell receptor beta chain under discussion was sequenced for a study of CD8 T cells in ankylosing spondylitis. Study results and caveats: Blood of patients with ankylosing spondylitis appeared to be characterized by a TCR beta motif of fewer than 10 highly homologous variants.

This clonotype appeared many times. Antigen unknown. The CDR3 consists of 14 residues. With 6 bases clipped from V and 7 bases from J, the junction kept 9 bases outside the gene matches. From germline, CDR1 is MNHNS and CDR2 SASEGT. MiXCR, run by TCRdb on the 5' RACE reads, gives a single entry per CDR3 protein. In the table there are about 200,000 distinct CDR3 sequences, 6% to 8% of which are singletons. This sequence joins TRBV6-1 and TRBJ2-1; 7 nucleotides line up with TRBD2. The sequence was obtained from a male donor with ankylosing spondylitis. Source material: blood, either unsorted or a sorted T cell fraction (not recorded which). The CDR3, as DNA: TGTGCCAGCAGACCGCTAGCGGCGGTGAATGAGCAGTTCTTC. Its translation is CASRPLAAVNEQFF.